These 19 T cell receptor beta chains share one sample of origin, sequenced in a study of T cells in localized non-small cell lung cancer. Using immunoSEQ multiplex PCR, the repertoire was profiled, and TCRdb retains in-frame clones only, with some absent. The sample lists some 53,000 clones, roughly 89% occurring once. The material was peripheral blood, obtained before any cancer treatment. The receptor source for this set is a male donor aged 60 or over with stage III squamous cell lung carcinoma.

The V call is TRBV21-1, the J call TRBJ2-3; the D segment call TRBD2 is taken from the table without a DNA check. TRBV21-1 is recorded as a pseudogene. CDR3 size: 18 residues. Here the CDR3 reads CASSKVGRVAGCTDTQYF. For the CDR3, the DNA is TGTGCCAGCAGCAAAGTGGGTAGGGTAGCGGGATGCACAGATACGCAGTATTTT.

In nucleotides, the CDR3 is TGTGCCAGCAGCGCATTGGGGGGAGGATGGTCACCCCTCCACTTT. Translated: CASSALGGGWSPLHF. The chain employs TRBV9 and TRBJ1-6, with D perhaps matching TRBD1 (5 bases). Trimming took 3 bases from V and 10 from J, leaving 17 bases between them. Germline V gene lookup returns CDR1 SGDLS and CDR2 YYNGEE. The CDR3 has 15 residues.

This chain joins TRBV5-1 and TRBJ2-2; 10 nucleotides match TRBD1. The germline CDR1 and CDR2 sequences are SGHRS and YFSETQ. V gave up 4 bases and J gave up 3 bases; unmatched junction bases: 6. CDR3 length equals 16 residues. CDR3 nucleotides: TGCGCCAGCAGCATCGGACAGGGGGTGTACACCGGGGAGCTGTTTTTT. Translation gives CASSIGQGVYTGELFF.

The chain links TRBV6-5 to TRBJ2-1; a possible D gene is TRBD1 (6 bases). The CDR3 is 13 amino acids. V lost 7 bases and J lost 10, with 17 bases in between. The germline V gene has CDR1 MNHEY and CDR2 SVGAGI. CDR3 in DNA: TGTGCCAGCAACAGTGGACAGACTCGGGAGCAGTTCTTC. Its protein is CASNSGQTREQFF.

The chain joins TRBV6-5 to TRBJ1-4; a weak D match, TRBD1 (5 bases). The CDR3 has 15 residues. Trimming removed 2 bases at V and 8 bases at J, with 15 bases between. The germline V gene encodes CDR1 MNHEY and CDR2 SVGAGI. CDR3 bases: TGTGCCAGCAGTTACGACGGCAGGGCGGGGGAAAAACTGTTTTTT. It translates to CASSYDGRAGEKLFF.

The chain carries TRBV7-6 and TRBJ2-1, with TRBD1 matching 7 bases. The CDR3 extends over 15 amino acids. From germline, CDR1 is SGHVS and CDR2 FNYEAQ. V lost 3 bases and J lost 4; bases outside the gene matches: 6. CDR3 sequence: CASSFNPGQYNEQFF. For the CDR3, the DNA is TGTGCCAGCAGCTTCAACCCGGGACAGTACAATGAGCAGTTCTTC.

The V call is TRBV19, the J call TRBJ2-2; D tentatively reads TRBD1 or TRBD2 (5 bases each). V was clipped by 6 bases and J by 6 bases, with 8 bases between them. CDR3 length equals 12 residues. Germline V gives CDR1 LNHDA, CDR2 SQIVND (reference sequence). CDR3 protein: CASRGRAGELFF. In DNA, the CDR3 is TGTGCCAGTAGGGGACGGGCCGGGGAGCTGTTTTTT.

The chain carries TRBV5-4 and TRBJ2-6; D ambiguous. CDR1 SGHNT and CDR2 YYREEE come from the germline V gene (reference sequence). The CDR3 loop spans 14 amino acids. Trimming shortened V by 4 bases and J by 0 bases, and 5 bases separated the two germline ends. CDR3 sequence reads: CASSRGSGANVLTF. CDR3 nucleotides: TGTGCCAGCAGCCGTGGCTCTGGGGCCAACGTCCTGACTTTC.

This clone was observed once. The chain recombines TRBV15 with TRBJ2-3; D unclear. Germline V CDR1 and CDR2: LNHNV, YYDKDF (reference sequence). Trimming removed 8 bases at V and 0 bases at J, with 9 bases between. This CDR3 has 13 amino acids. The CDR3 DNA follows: TGTGCCACCGGCGGCGCTAGCACAGATACGCAGTATTTT. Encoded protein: CATGGASTDTQYF.

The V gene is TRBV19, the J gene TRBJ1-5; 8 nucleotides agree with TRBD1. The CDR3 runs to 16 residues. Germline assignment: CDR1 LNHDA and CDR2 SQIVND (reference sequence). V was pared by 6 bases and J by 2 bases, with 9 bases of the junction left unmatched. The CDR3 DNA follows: TGTGCCAGTAGCAAAAACAGGGGGGGTGGCAATCAGCCCCAGCATTTT. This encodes CASSKNRGGGNQPQHF.

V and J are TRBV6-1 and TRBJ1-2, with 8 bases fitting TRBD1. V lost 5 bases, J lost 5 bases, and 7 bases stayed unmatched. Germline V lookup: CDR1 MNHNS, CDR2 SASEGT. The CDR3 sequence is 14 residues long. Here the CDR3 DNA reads TGTGCCAGCAGTCCAGACAGGGGACGTTATGGCTACACCTTC. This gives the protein CASSPDRGRYGYTF.

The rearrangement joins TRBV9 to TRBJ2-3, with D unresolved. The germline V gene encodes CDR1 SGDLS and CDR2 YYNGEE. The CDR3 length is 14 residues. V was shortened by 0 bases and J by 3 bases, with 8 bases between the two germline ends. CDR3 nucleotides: TGTGCCAGCAGCGTAGCCGGGTGGACAGATACGCAGTATTTT. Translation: CASSVAGWTDTQYF. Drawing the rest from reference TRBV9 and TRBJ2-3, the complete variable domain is DSGVTQTPKHLITATGQRVTLRCSPRSGDLSVYWYQQSLDQGLQFLIQYYNGEERAKGNILERFSAQQFPDLHSELNLSSLELGDSALYFCASSVAGWTDTQYFGPGTRLTVL.

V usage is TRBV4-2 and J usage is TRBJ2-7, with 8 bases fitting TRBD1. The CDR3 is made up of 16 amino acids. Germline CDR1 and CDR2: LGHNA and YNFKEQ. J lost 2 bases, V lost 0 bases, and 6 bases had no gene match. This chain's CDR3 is CASSQDPGQGTYEQYF. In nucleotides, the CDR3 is TGTGCCAGCAGCCAAGACCCCGGACAGGGCACCTACGAGCAGTACTTC.

CDR3 protein: CASTSTSGTTSTDTQYF. The CDR3 nucleotides are TGTGCCAGCACAAGCACTAGCGGAACTACTAGCACAGATACGCAGTATTTT. V usage is TRBV5-4 and J usage is TRBJ2-3, with 8 positions matching TRBD2. V shed 6 bases and J 0 bases; nucleotides not matched to a gene: 12. The germline CDR1 and CDR2 sequences are SGHNT and YYREEE (reference sequence). The CDR3 runs to 17 residues.

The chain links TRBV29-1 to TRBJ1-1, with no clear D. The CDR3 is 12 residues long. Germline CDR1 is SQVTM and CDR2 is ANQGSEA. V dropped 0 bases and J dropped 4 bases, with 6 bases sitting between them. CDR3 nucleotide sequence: TGCAGCGTTGAAGAGTATGGCACTGAAGCTTTCTTT. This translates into CSVEEYGTEAFF.

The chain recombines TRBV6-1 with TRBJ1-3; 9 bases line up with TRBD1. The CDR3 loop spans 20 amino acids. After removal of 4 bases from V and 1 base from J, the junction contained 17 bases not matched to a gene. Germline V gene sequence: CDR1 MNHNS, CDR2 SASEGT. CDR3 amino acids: CASSASPAPYRGHSGNTIYF. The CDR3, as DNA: TGTGCCAGCAGTGCGAGCCCCGCTCCTTACAGGGGGCATTCTGGAAACACCATATATTTT.

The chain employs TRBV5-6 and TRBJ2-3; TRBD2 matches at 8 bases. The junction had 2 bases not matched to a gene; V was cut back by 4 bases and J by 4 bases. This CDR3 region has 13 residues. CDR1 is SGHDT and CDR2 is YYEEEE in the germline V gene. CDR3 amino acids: CASSRGGADTQYF. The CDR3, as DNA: TGTGCCAGCAGCCGGGGGGGCGCAGATACGCAGTATTTT.

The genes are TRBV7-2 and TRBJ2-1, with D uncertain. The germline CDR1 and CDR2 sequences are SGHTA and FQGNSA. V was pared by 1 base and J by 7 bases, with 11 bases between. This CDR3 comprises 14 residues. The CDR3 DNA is TGTGCCAGCAGCTTAGGCGTTAGGCCGAATGAGCAGTTCTTC. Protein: CASSLGVRPNEQFF.

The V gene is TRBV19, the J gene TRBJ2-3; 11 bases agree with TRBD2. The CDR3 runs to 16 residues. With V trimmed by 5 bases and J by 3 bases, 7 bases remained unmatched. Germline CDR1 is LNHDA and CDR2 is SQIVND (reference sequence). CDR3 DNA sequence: TGTGCCAGTAGTCCCTTAGCGGGGGGGCGAACAGATACGCAGTATTTT. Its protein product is CASSPLAGGRTDTQYF.